A selection of T cell receptor beta chains follows, all from one sample in a study of shared clonotypes between healthy human individuals. Some clones are missing from TCRdb's copy, which holds only in-frame ones; the method was immunoSEQ multiplex PCR. This sample carries under 1,100,000 clones, more than 75% of them seen once, and the ten largest clones take 0.55% to 0.7%. Sequencing was performed on memory CD4+ T cells from PBMCs. The receptors here all came from a man between 18 and 29 years old in good health. Some clones in this sample may be carry-over from other donors' samples. Each CDR3 is given with its conserved first and last residue. A D gene is named only where the DNA matches it firmly. Some rows mark clone size as missing; the rest say once, few, many or name a class of expanded clone.

D	V	size	J	DNA	CDR3
TRBD1	TRBV7-2	once	TRBJ1-3	TGTGCCAGCAGCTTCGGAGGGGGCCCTGGAAACACCATATATTTT	CASSFGGGPGNTIYF
TRBD1	TRBV5-8	NA	TRBJ1-1	TGTGCCAGCAGCTGGTACACCGGGACAGGAGGAACTGAAGCTTTCTTT	CASSWYTGTGGTEAFF
NA	TRBV5-6	once	TRBJ2-7	TGTGCCAGCAGCTTAGGGGTGTCCTACGAGCAGTACTTC	CASSLGVSYEQYF
TRBD1	TRBV5-8	NA	TRBJ1-1	TGTGCCAGCAGCTTGGTCCCAGGGGGGGACACTGAAGCTTTCTTT	CASSLVPGGDTEAFF
NA	TRBV6-6	NA	TRBJ1-5	TGTGCCAGCAACGAGGCACTGGCCCAGCCCCAGCATTTT	CASNEALAQPQHF
TRBD1	TRBV5-1	NA	TRBJ2-7	TGCGCCAGCAGCCCAACAGGGGGCGCATCTGCGAAAGAGCAGTACTTC	CASSPTGGASAKEQYF
NA	TRBV6-1	NA	TRBJ2-6	TGTGCCAGCAGTGAAAGACGGCCAAGCTCTGGGGCCAACGTCCTGACTTTC	CASSERRPSSGANVLTF
NA	TRBV5-1	NA	TRBJ2-3	TGCGCCAGCAGTTGGGCGACAGATACGCAGTATTTT	CASSWATDTQYF
NA	TRBV5-4	many	TRBJ2-1	TGTGCCAGCAGCCCGGGGCCAGACAATGAGCAGTTCTTC	CASSPGPDNEQFF
NA	TRBV28	NA	TRBJ2-5	TGTGCCAGCAGGATAAGAGACACCCAGTACTTC	CASRIRDTQYF
NA	TRBV7-9	NA	TRBJ2-1	TGTGCCAGCAGCTCCGATCGGGAGCTAGCGTTTCCCTACAATGAGCAGTTCTTC	CASSSDRELAFPYNEQFF
TRBD1	TRBV19	NA	TRBJ2-3	TGTGCCAGTAGTATAGAACCTGGACAGGGGCGGTGGGGATTGGAGGATACGCAGTATTTT	CASSIEPGQGRWGLEDTQYF
NA	TRBV9	NA	TRBJ1-3	TGTGCCAGCAGCGGCTCAGGGGCTGGAAACACCATATATTTT	CASSGSGAGNTIYF
NA	TRBV2	NA	TRBJ2-5	TGTGCCAGCAGGGCACCGGGCCATAGCGCGGAGACCCAGTACTTC	CASRAPGHSAETQYF
NA	TRBV28	NA	TRBJ2-7	TGTGCCAGCAGTTCAACAGTAACCGAGCAGTACTTC	CASSSTVTEQYF
NA	TRBV5-1	NA	TRBJ2-6	TGCGCCAGCAGGTCCGGGGCCAACGTCCTGACTTTC	CASRSGANVLTF
NA	TRBV5-4	few	TRBJ1-3	TGTGCCAGCAGCTTGTTGGGGGAGGCTGGAAACACCATATATTTT	CASSLLGEAGNTIYF
TRBD1	TRBV7-8	NA	TRBJ1-4	TGTGCCAGCAGCCTGACAGGGGTTGGTGAAAAACTGTTTTTT	CASSLTGVGEKLFF
TRBD1	TRBV10-2	NA	TRBJ2-7	TGCGCCAGCAGGCCGGGACAGGGCTCCTACGAGCAGTACTTC	CASRPGQGSYEQYF
NA	TRBV5-1	many	TRBJ2-7	TGCGCCAGCAGCTTGGTGCCCTTAGGAGGGGGCGATGACGAGCAGTACTTC	CASSLVPLGGGDDEQYF
TRBD1	TRBV28	NA	TRBJ1-4	TGTGCCAGCAGTTTAGCAGGGGGCCTCACTGAAAAACTGTTTTTT	CASSLAGGLTEKLFF
NA	TRBV7-8	few	TRBJ2-2	TGTGCCAGCAGCCCAGGGGCAGGGGAGCTGTTTTTT	CASSPGAGELFF
NA	TRBV7-2	once	TRBJ1-2	TGTGCCAGCAGCTTAGGGGGACGTAACTATGGCTACACCTTC	CASSLGGRNYGYTF
NA	TRBV28	NA	TRBJ2-7	TGTGCCAGCAGAGCTGCAGTGCAGCAGTACTTC	CASRAAVQQYF
TRBD1	TRBV6-5	NA	TRBJ1-2	TGTGCCAGCAGAAGAACAGGGGATGCTAACTATGGCTACACCTTC	CASRRTGDANYGYTF
TRBD2	TRBV5-1	NA	TRBJ2-3	TGCGCCAGCAGCATCCTTAGCGGGAGTACAGATACGCAGTATTTT	CASSILSGSTDTQYF
NA	TRBV9	NA	TRBJ2-3	TGTGCCAGCAGCTACCCCACAGATACGCAGTATTTT	CASSYPTDTQYF
NA	TRBV10-3	NA	TRBJ1-1	TGTGCCATCAGTGAGTCGAGTCGGACAGCGAACACTGAAGCTTTCTTT	CAISESSRTANTEAFF
NA	TRBV5-1	NA	TRBJ1-3	TGCGCCAGCAGGGGGGACTTCTCTGGAAACACCATATATTTT	CASRGDFSGNTIYF
TRBD1	TRBV5-1	many	TRBJ1-1	TGCGCCAGCAGCAAAGCGCAATTAACAGGGGACGAAGCTTTCTTT	CASSKAQLTGDEAFF
TRBD1	TRBV5-1	NA	TRBJ2-5	TGCGCCAGCAGCTTTGACAGGGATCAAGAGACCCAGTACTTC	CASSFDRDQETQYF